A selection of T cell receptor beta chains follows, all from one sample in a study of OX40 agonist ivuxolimab in advanced cancers. Here immunoSEQ multiplex PCR was the method, and the copy in TCRdb shows in-frame clones only, minus some. The table includes 43,000 or so clones, approximately 90% detected once. Sequences were derived from CD4+ or CD8+ T cells sorted from blood, sampled in a trial of the OX40 agonist ivuxolimab. All receptors come from an adult with an advanced solid tumor such as melanoma, head and neck, liver or kidney cancer. CDR3s include the opening cysteine and the closing phenylalanine or tryptophan. The order of the fields is V gene, J gene, D gene, CDR3 protein. D genes are given only for firm matches.

TRBV7-8	TRBJ2-7	TRBD2	CASSLAASGYEQYF
TRBV6-1	TRBJ2-5	-	CASWSGLAYQETQYF
TRBV5-1	TRBJ1-2	-	CASSLGSGSGYTF
TRBV4-2	TRBJ2-7	-	CASSPGGGRAFEGAYEQYF
TRBV7-9	TRBJ1-1	-	CASSLALTGKYEAFF
TRBV9	TRBJ2-7	TRBD2	CASSPRIAGDHEQYF
TRBV7-7	TRBJ2-5	TRBD1	CASSLTGGTETQYF
TRBV6-5	TRBJ1-2	-	CASSYGGFANYGYTF
TRBV29-1	TRBJ2-6	-	CSVRAGQGGANVLTF
TRBV6-1	TRBJ2-4	TRBD1	CASSDRGHIQYF
TRBV10-1	TRBJ2-3	-	CATSPQGSGTQYF
TRBV29-1	TRBJ2-5	-	CSVESGTGETQYF
TRBV28	TRBJ1-1	-	CASTVIRGNTEAFF
TRBV6-4	TRBJ2-2	-	CASSSGTAGELFF
TRBV7-9	TRBJ2-3	-	CASNRDTSTDTQYF
TRBV15	TRBJ2-7	TRBD1	CATSREGRGREQYF
TRBV4-2	TRBJ2-1	TRBD2	CASSQDPAGAYNEQFF
TRBV11-3	TRBJ2-3	TRBD2	CASSLIAGTSTDTQYF
TRBV10-1	TRBJ2-1	-	CASSETSWPEQFF
TRBV28	TRBJ2-7	-	CASSLGGPGYEQYF
TRBV5-1	TRBJ2-5	-	CASSLARGYQETQYF
TRBV29-1	TRBJ2-7	-	CSAGEGSYEQYF
TRBV11-2	TRBJ2-7	-	CASTLDPKSYEQYF
TRBV6-1	TRBJ2-1	TRBD2	CASSERERSYNEQFF
TRBV7-9	TRBJ2-7	-	CASSLGGASYEQYF
TRBV11-2	TRBJ2-7	-	CASSLSRSYEQYF
TRBV30	TRBJ2-7	TRBD2	CAWSVGLAGGSEQYF
TRBV5-1	TRBJ2-3	TRBD2	CASSLEGLAFTSTDTQYF
TRBV10-2	TRBJ2-7	-	CASRSPVAPEQYF
TRBV5-1	TRBJ2-3	-	CASSLELVQYF
TRBV5-1	TRBJ2-2	TRBD2	CASSLGLAGVGTGELFF
TRBV11-2	TRBJ2-3	-	CASRRVGGTDTQYF
TRBV6-5	TRBJ2-7	-	CASSYSYKAVAYEQYF
TRBV7-8	TRBJ2-5	TRBD2	CASSLMAGLAGGETQYF
TRBV7-9	TRBJ2-5	-	CASSLGSAYQETQYF
TRBV7-3	TRBJ2-1	TRBD2	CASSEGLAPTDEQFF
TRBV29-1	TRBJ2-7	TRBD2	CSVSVGGSSYEQYF
TRBV5-6	TRBJ2-7	-	CASSLPTGFPTYEQYF
TRBV9	TRBJ2-1	TRBD2	CASSAGLAGVEQFF
TRBV5-4	TRBJ1-1	-	CASSLGVWGVAFF
TRBV6-4	TRBJ2-1	TRBD1	CASSDHDRGNEQFF
TRBV9	TRBJ2-7	TRBD2	CASSVGASLAGSEQYF
TRBV18	TRBJ2-7	-	CASSPPAGGDEQYF
TRBV18	TRBJ2-6	-	CASSLSTGANVLTF
TRBV6-5	TRBJ1-1	-	CASSWRGMNTEAFF
TRBV4-2	TRBJ1-4	-	CASSQGGSRNEKLFF
TRBV11-1	TRBJ2-7	TRBD2	CASSTGLAGGVSYEQYF
TRBV27	TRBJ2-1	TRBD2	CASSRRNRTSAQGLYSYNEQFF
TRBV9	TRBJ2-7	-	CASSPGLGSYEQYF
TRBV10-3	TRBJ1-1	-	CAISENRDGNTEAFF
TRBV5-1	TRBJ2-5	-	CASSLVHSRYGGTQYF
TRBV4-1	TRBJ2-5	TRBD2	CASSQDGTSFAETQYF
TRBV2	TRBJ1-4	-	CASSDRAGEKLFF
TRBV6-1	TRBJ1-1	-	CASSEAGAYEAFF
TRBV4-1	TRBJ2-2	-	CASSQDGWGMNTGELFF
TRBV5-4	TRBJ2-3	-	CASSLGQSSTDTQYF
TRBV18	TRBJ2-2	-	CASSPLNPQGPNTGELFF
TRBV6-5	TRBJ2-5	TRBD2	CASSYGAGGPQETQYF
TRBV6-1	TRBJ2-5	TRBD1	CASSRTGFQETQYF